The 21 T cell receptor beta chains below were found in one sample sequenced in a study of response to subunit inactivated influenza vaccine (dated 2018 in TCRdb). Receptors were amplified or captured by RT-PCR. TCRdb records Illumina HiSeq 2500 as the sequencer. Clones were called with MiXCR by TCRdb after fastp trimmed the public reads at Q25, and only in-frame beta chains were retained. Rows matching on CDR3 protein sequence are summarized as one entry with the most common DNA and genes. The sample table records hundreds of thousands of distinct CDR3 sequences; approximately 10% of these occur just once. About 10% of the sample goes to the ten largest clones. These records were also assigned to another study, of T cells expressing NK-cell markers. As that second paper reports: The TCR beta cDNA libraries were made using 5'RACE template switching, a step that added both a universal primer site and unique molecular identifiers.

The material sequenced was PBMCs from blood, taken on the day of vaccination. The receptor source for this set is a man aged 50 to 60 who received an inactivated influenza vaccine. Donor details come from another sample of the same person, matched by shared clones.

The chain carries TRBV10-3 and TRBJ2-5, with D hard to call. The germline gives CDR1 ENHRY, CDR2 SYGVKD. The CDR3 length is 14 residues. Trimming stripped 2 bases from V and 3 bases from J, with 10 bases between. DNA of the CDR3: TGTGCCATCAGTGAGGCTCGGGCCGAAGAGACCCAGTACTTC. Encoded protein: CAISEARAEETQYF.

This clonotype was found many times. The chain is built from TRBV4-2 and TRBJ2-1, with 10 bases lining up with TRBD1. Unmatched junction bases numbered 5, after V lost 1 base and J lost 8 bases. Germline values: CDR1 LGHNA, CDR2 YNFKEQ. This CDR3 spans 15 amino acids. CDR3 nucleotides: TGTGCCAGCAGCCAAGCCGGGACAGGGGTTTATGAGCAGTTCTTC. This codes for CASSQAGTGVYEQFF.

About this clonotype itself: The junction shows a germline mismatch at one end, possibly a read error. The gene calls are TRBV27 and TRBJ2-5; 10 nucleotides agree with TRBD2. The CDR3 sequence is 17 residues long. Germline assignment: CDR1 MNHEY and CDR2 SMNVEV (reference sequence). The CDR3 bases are TGTGCCAGCAGTTTTTTAGGAGCTAGCGGGAGCCAAGCGACCCAGTACTTC. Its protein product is CASSFLGASGSQATQYF.

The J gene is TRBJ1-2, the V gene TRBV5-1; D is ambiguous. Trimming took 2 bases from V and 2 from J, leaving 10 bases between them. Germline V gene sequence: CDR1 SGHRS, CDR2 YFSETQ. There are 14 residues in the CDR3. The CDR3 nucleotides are TGCGCCAGCAGCTTTGACTCAAGAAACTATGGCTACACCTTC. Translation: CASSFDSRNYGYTF.

The CDR3 here is CASSLARGTEQYF. The DNA for the CDR3 is TGTGCCAGCAGCTTAGCGAGGGGAACCGAGCAGTACTTC. The chain combines TRBV7-2 with TRBJ2-7; D tentatively fits TRBD1 or TRBD2 (5 bases each). The CDR3 is 13 amino acids. Germline values: CDR1 SGHTA, CDR2 FQGNSA. V was cut by 0 bases and J by 6 bases, with 9 bases left in between. Filled out from reference TRBV7-2 and TRBJ2-7, the complete variable domain reads GAGVSQSPSNKVTEKGKDVELRCDPISGHTALYWYRQSLGQGLEFLIYFQGNSAPDKSGLPSDRFSAERTGGSVSTLTIQRTQQEDSAVYLCASSLARGTEQYFGPGTRLTVT.

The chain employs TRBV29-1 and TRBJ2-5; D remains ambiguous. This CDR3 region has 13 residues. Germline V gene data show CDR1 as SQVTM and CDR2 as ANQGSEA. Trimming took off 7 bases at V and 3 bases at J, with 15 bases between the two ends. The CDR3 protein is CSASFQQKETQYF. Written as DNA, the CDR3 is TGCAGCGCTAGTTTCCAGCAGAAAGAGACCCAGTACTTC.

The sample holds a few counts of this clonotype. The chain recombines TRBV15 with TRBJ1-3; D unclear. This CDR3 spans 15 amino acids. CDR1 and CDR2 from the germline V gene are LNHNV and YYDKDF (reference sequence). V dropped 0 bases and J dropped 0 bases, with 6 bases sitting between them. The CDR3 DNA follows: TGTGCCACCAGCAGAGACGCAGTCTCTGGAAACACCATATATTTT. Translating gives CATSRDAVSGNTIYF.

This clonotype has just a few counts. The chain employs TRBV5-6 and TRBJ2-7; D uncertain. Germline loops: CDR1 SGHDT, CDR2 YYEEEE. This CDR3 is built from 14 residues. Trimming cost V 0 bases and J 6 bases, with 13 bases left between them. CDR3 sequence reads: CASSLVGLNSEQYF. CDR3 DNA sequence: TGTGCCAGCAGCTTGGTTGGGCTGAACAGCGAGCAGTACTTC.

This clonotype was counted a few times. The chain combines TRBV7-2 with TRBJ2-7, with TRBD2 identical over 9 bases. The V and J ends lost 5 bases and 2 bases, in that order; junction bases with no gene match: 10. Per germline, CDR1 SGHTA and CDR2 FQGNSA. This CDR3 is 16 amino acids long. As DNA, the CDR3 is TGTGCCAGCAGCCCTGGGCGGGGGGGCTGGACCTACGAGCAGTACTTC. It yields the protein CASSPGRGGWTYEQYF.

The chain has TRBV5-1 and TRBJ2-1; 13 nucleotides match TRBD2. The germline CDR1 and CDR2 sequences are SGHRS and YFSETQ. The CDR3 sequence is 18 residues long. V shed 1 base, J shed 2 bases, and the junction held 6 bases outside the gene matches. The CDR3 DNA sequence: TGCGCCAGCAGCTTGTCGGGACTAGCGGGACTAACCTACAATGAGCAGTTCTTC. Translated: CASSLSGLAGLTYNEQFF.

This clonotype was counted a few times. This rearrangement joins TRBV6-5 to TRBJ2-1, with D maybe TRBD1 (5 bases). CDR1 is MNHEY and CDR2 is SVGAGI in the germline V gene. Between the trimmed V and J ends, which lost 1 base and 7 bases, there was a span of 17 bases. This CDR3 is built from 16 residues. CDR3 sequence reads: CASSYLRQTSGNEQFF. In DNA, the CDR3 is TGTGCCAGCAGTTACTTAAGACAGACCTCTGGGAATGAGCAGTTCTTC.

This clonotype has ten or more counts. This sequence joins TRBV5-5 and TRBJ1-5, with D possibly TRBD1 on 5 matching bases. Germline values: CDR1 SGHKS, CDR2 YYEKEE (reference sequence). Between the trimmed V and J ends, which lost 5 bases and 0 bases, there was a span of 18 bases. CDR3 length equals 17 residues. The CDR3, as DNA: TGTGCCAGCAGTCCGGACAACAGCCCATATAGCAATCAGCCCCAGCATTTT. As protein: CASSPDNSPYSNQPQHF.

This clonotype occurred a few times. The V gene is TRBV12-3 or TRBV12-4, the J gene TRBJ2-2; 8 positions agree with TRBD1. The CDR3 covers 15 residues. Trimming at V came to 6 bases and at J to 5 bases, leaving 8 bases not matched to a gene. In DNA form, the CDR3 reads TGTGCCAGCAGCTTTAACAGGGGGAGGACCGGGGAGCTGTTTTTT. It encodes CASSFNRGRTGELFF.

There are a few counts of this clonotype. Here the CDR3 reads CSARPAEDPQETQYF. The CDR3 nucleotides are TGCAGTGCTAGACCAGCGGAGGACCCCCAAGAGACCCAGTACTTC. The chain couples TRBV20-1 to TRBJ2-5; TRBD2 might be the D (5 bases). CDR1 and CDR2 from the germline V gene are DFQATT and SNEGSKA (reference sequence). With 2 bases removed from V and 1 base from J, the gap between germline ends came to 14 bases. The CDR3 is 15 amino acids.

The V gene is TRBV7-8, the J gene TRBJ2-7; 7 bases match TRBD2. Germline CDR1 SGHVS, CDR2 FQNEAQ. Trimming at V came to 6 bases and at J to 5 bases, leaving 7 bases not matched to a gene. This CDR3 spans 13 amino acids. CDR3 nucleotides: TGTGCCAGCAGGGGGAGCGGGATCAACGAGCAGTACTTC. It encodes CASRGSGINEQYF.

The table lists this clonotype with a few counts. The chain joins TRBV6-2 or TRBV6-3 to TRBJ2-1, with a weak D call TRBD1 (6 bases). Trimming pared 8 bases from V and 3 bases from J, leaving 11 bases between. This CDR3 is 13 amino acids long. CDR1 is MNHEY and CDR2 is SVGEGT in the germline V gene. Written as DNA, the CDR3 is TGTGCCAGCGCAAGGGGGTTCTACAATGAGCAGTTCTTC. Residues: CASARGFYNEQFF.

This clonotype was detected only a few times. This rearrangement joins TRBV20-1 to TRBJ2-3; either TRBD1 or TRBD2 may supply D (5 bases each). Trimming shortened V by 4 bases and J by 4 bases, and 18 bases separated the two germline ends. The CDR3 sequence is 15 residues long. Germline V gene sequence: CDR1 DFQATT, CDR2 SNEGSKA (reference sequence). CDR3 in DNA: TGCAGTGCTATTGGGCCGGGACGGAGTTCAGATACGCAGTATTTT. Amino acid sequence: CSAIGPGRSSDTQYF.

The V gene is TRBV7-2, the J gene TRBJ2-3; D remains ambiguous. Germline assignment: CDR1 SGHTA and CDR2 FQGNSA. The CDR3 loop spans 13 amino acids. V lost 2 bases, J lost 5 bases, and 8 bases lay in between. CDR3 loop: CASSLYSGDTQYF. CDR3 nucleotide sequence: TGTGCCAGCAGCTTATACTCGGGAGATACGCAGTATTTT.

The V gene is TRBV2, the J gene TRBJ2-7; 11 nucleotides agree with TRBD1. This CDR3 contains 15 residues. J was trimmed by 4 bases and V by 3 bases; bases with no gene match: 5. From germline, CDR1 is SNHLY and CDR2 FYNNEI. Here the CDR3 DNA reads TGTGCCAGCAGTGACCCCCGGGACAGGGGGTACGAGCAGTACTTC. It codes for CASSDPRDRGYEQYF.

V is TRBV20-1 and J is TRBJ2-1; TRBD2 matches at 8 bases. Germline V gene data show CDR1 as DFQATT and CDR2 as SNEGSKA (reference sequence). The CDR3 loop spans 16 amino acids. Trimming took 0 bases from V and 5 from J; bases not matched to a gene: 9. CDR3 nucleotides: TGCAGTGCTAGAGATCATACACTAGCGGACAACAATGAGCAGTTCTTC. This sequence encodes CSARDHTLADNNEQFF.

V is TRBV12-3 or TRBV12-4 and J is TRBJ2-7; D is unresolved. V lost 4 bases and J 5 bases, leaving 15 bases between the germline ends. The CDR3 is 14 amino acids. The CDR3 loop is CASSSASTFNEQYF. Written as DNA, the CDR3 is TGTGCCAGCAGTTCCGCGAGCACATTCAACGAGCAGTACTTC.